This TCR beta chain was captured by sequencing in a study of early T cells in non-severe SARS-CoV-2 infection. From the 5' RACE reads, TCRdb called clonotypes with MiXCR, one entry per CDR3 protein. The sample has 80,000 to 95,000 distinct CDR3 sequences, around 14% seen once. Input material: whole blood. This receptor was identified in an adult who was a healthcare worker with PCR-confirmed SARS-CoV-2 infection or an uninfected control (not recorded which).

CDR3 sequence: CASSLDSRGYTF. CDR3 sequence (DNA): TGTGCCAGCAGCCTAGACAGTCGAGGCTACACCTTC. The chain carries TRBV28 and TRBJ1-2; D may be TRBD1 (5 bases). The V gene's germline CDR1 is MDHEN and CDR2 SYDVKM. Deletions cut 6 bases from V and 8 bases from J, with 13 bases between. CDR3 length: 12 amino acids.